Each of the 19 T cell receptor beta chains below was sequenced from the same sample in a study of blood T cell repertoires in COVID-19. Profiled with immunoSEQ multiplex PCR; TCRdb holds only in-frame clones, not every one. The data show a few hundred thousand clones, 75% to 90% seen once. The sample comprised PBMCs or T cells enriched from blood (not recorded which). The receptors here all came from a woman aged 25 to 39 who had recovered from COVID-19.

This rearrangement joins TRBV7-9 to TRBJ1-2; D is ambiguous. Per germline, CDR1 SEHNR and CDR2 FQNEAQ (reference sequence). The CDR3 extends over 13 amino acids. Trimming shortened V by 4 bases and J by 3 bases, and 9 bases separated the two germline ends. CDR3 sequence: CASSSIPDYGYTF. The CDR3 DNA follows: TGTGCCAGCAGCTCTATACCCGACTATGGCTACACCTTC.

Concerning this clone: Other nucleotide sequences in the sample specify the same CDR3. The V gene is TRBV5-1, the J gene TRBJ1-5, with a tentative D call TRBD1 (6 bases). V lost 0 bases and J lost 2, with 9 bases in between. The CDR3 is 15 amino acids. CDR1 is SGHRS, CDR2 YFSETQ, per germline. CDR3 DNA: TGCGCCAGCAGCTTGGATGAGGGGGGCAATCAGCCCCAGCATTTT. Translated: CASSLDEGGNQPQHF.

The chain couples TRBV12-5 to TRBJ1-1, with D maybe TRBD1 (6 bases). Germline CDR1 LGHNT, CDR2 FRNRAP. With 3 bases removed from V and 5 bases from J, the gap between germline ends came to 19 bases. The CDR3 sequence is 16 residues long. In nucleotides, the CDR3 is TGTGCTAGTGGTTTCACATCCTACAGGGAGGGTACTGAAGCTTTCTTT. Residues: CASGFTSYREGTEAFF.

The CDR3 coding sequence is TGTGCCAGCTCACCAGGGGGACAGGGCGCAGATACGCAGTATTTT. As protein: CASSPGGQGADTQYF. The chain employs TRBV18 and TRBJ2-3; 9 bases match TRBD1. The CDR3 runs to 15 residues. Germline V gene sequence: CDR1 KGHSH, CDR2 LQKENI. J was trimmed by 4 bases and V by 2 bases; bases with no gene match: 4. Variable domain in full (rest from reference TRBV18 and TRBJ2-3): NAGVMQNPRHLVRRRGQEARLRCSPMKGHSHVYWYRQLPEEGLKFMVYLQKENIIDESGMPKERFSAEFPKEGPSILRIQQVVRGDSAAYFCASSPGGQGADTQYFGPGTRLTVL.

V gene TRBV4-1 combines with J gene TRBJ2-2; 8 bases fit TRBD2. The ends lost 1 base at V and 6 bases at J; junction bases unmatched: 4. Looked up from germline, CDR1 is MGHRA and CDR2 is YSYEKL. CDR3 length: 15 residues. CDR3 loop: CASSQAGLGAGELFF. As DNA, the CDR3 is TGCGCCAGCAGCCAAGCGGGACTAGGAGCCGGGGAGCTGTTTTTT.

The V and J genes are TRBV27 and TRBJ2-2; D unclear. The CDR3 covers 15 residues. Germline V gene sequence: CDR1 MNHEY, CDR2 SMNVEV (reference sequence). Trimming cost V 0 bases and J 1 base, with 6 bases left between them. The CDR3 nucleotides read TGTGCCAGCAGTTTATCGAAACAGAACACCGGGGAGCTGTTTTTT. It translates to CASSLSKQNTGELFF.

The chain couples TRBV27 to TRBJ1-5, with D unresolved. CDR3 size: 13 residues. Trimming removed 6 bases at V and 0 bases at J, with 6 bases between. CDR1 is MNHEY and CDR2 is SMNVEV in the germline V gene (reference sequence). For the CDR3, the DNA is TGTGCCAGCAGCGAGTATAGCAATCAGCCCCAGCATTTT. Translated: CASSEYSNQPQHF.

The count of this clone is one. The same CDR3 arises from other DNA sequences in this sample as well. The chain couples TRBV3-1 (or the pseudogene TRBV3-2) to TRBJ1-1; D possibly corresponds to TRBD1 (6 bases). From germline, CDR1 is LGHDT and CDR2 YNNKEL (reference sequence). This CDR3 is 13 amino acids long. Trimming removed 4 bases at V and 1 base at J, with 7 bases between. CDR3 sequence (DNA): TGTGCCAGCAGCCCGACAGGGAACACTGAAGCTTTCTTT. It yields the protein CASSPTGNTEAFF.

The V gene is TRBV11-2, the J gene TRBJ1-1; TRBD1 aligns across 7 bases. V lost 3 bases, J lost 4 bases, and 8 bases stayed unmatched. Germline CDR1 SGHAT, CDR2 FQNNGV. The CDR3 is made up of 15 amino acids. CDR3 coding DNA: TGTGCCAGCAGCTTTTCCCTACAGGGGACCACTGAAGCTTTCTTT. It codes for CASSFSLQGTTEAFF.

V and J are TRBV28 and TRBJ1-1; D might be TRBD1 (5 bases). The CDR3 covers 14 residues. Trimming took off 10 bases at V and 4 bases at J, with 19 bases between the two ends. Germline lookup yields CDR1 MDHEN and CDR2 SYDVKM. The CDR3 DNA sequence: TGTGCCATCCATCGGGGGTTCGGAAGCACTGAAGCTTTCTTT. It yields the protein CAIHRGFGSTEAFF.

The chain uses TRBV5-1 and TRBJ2-2; 9 bases are shared with TRBD2. J was trimmed by 7 bases and V by 0 bases; bases with no gene match: 4. In germline, CDR1 is SGHRS, CDR2 YFSETQ. The CDR3 extends over 15 amino acids. The CDR3 loop is CASSLVAGANGELFF. The CDR3 nucleotides are TGCGCCAGCAGCTTGGTAGCGGGGGCGAACGGGGAGCTGTTTTTT.

This clone was recorded a few times. The chain links TRBV10-1 to TRBJ2-3; D unresolved. The CDR3 is 14 residues long. The germline V and J ends were trimmed by 6 bases and 2 bases, with 12 bases remaining between them. Germline values: CDR1 WNHNN, CDR2 SYGVQD (reference sequence). The CDR3 sequence is CASSLAKATDTQYF. CDR3 nucleotides: TGCGCCAGCAGCTTAGCAAAGGCCACAGATACGCAGTATTTT.

V usage is TRBV7-8 and J usage is TRBJ2-5; maybe TRBD2 (6 bases). The V gene lost 8 bases and the J gene lost 2 bases, with 12 bases spanning the gap. The germline gives CDR1 SGHVS, CDR2 FQNEAQ. This CDR3 comprises 13 residues. The CDR3 nucleotides are TGTGCCAGCTCTCGCGGGAAACAAGAGACCCAGTACTTC. It encodes CASSRGKQETQYF.

V usage is TRBV11-2 and J usage is TRBJ2-7; D might be TRBD1 (5 bases). The CDR3 is made up of 14 amino acids. Per the germline V gene, CDR1 is SGHAT and CDR2 is FQNNGV. V was trimmed by 6 bases and J by 4 bases, leaving 16 bases between them. CDR3 in DNA: TGTGCCAGCAGTATAGTGGCAGGGCGTTACGAGCAGTACTTC. Translation: CASSIVAGRYEQYF.

This clone was detected only a few times. The gene calls are TRBV28 and TRBJ2-7, with D possibly TRBD1 on 6 matching bases. The length of the CDR3 is 13 residues. The germline V gene encodes CDR1 MDHEN and CDR2 SYDVKM. V lost 7 bases, J lost 0 bases, and 10 bases lay in between. CDR3 DNA: TGTGCCAGCACTTGGACAGACTCCTACGAGCAGTACTTC. Translation: CASTWTDSYEQYF. Together with reference TRBV28 and TRBJ2-7, the CDR3 gives the full variable domain: DVKVTQSSRYLVKRTGEKVFLECVQDMDHENMFWYRQDPGLGLRLIYFSYDVKMKEKGDIPEGYSVSREKKERFSLILESASTNQTSMYLCASTWTDSYEQYFGPGTRLTVT.

The table lists this clone with a count of one. The chain employs TRBV28 and TRBJ1-2, with TRBD1 identical over 7 bases. Per the germline V gene, CDR1 is MDHEN and CDR2 is SYDVKM. Losses at the gene ends were 7 bases for V and 2 bases for J; bases not matched to a gene: 7. CDR3 size: 14 residues. The CDR3 is CASILTGTNYGYTF. The CDR3 nucleotides are TGTGCCAGCATCTTGACAGGGACGAACTATGGCTACACCTTC.

The chain employs TRBV18 and TRBJ1-1, with D unresolved. The CDR3 contains 13 residues. Germline CDR1 KGHSH, CDR2 LQKENI. V lost 8 bases and J lost 1, with 11 bases in between. The CDR3 protein is CASKQSKNTEAFF. The CDR3 DNA follows: TGTGCCAGCAAACAGAGCAAGAACACTGAAGCTTTCTTT.

The chain uses TRBV9 and TRBJ2-5; 9 bases agree with TRBD2. CDR1 is SGDLS, CDR2 YYNGEE, per germline. With 2 bases clipped from V and 2 bases from J, the junction kept 7 bases outside the gene matches. The length of the CDR3 is 16 residues. The CDR3 bases are TGTGCCAGCAGCGTTGGGATAGCGGGGGTTCAAGAGACCCAGTACTTC. Encoded protein: CASSVGIAGVQETQYF.

This clone was picked up a small number of times. This chain joins TRBV24-1 and TRBJ2-3; 8 bases agree with TRBD1. V lost 5 bases, J lost 6 bases, and 6 bases stayed unmatched. Germline assignment: CDR1 KGHDR and CDR2 SFDVKD. The CDR3 covers 14 residues. CDR3 nucleotides: TGTGCCACCAGTGGGACAGGGTCTCTGGATACGCAGTATTTT. Translation: CATSGTGSLDTQYF.